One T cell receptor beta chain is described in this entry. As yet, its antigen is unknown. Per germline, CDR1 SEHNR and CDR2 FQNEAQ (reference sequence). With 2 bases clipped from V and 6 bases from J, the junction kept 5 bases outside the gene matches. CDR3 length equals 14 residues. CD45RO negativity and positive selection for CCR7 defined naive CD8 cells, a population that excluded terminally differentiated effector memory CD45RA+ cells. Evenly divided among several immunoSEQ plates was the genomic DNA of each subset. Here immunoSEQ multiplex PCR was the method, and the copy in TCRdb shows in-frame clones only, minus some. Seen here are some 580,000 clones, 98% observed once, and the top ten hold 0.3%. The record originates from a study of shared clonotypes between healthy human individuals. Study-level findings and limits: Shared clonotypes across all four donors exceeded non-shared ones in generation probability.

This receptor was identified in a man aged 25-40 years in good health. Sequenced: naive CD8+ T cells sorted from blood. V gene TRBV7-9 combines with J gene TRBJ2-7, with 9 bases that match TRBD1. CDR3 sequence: CASSLTGQGREQYF. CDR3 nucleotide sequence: TGTGCCAGCAGCTTAACGGGACAGGGACGCGAGCAGTACTTC.